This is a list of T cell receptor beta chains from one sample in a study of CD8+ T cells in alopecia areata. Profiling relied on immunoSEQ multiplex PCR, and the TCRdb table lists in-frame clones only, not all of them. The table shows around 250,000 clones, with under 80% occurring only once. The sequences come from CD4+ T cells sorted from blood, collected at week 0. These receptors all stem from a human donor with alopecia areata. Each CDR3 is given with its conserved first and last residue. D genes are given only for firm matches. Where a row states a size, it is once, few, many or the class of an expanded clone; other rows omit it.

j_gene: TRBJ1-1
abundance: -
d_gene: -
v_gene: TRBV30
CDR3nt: TGTGCCTGGGATCAGTTCGGCACTGAAGCTTTCTTT
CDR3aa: CAWDQFGTEAFF

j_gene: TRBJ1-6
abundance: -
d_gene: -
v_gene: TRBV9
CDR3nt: TGTGCCAGCAGCGCAGGGAGAAATAATTCACCCCTCCACTTT
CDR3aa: CASSAGRNNSPLHF

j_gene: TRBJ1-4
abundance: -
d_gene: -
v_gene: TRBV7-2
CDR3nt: TGTGCCAGCAGCTTTGAGTCTTCAGGGTGGAATGAAAAACTGTTTTTT
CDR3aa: CASSFESSGWNEKLFF

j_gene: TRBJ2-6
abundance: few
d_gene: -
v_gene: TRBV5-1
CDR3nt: TGCGCCAGCAGGCCGGGCGGGGCCAACGTCCTGACTTTC
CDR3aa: CASRPGGANVLTF

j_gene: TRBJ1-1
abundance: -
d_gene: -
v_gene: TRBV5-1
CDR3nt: TGCGCCAGCAGCTTGACAAGGAACACTGAAGCTTTCTTT
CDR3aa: CASSLTRNTEAFF

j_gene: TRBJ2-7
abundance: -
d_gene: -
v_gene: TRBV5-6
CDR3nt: TGTGCCAGCAGCTTCATATCCGGTGGCATCTCCTACGAGCAGTACTTC
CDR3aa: CASSFISGGISYEQYF

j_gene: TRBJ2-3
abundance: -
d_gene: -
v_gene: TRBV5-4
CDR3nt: TGTGCCAGCAGCGCCGGGACCCCAGATACGCAGTATTTT
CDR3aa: CASSAGTPDTQYF

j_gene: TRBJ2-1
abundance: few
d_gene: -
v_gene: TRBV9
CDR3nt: TGTGCCAGCAGCCCCACTCGGGTTCGATACAATGAGCAGTTCTTC
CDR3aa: CASSPTRVRYNEQFF

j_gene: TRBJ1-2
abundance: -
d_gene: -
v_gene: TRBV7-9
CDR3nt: TGTGCCAGCAGCTTAGCTGGGGATTCCGACTATGGCTACACCTTC
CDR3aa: CASSLAGDSDYGYTF

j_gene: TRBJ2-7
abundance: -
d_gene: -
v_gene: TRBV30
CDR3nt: TGTGCCTGGAGGGACTTTGATACAGGGAGGGGAGAGCAGTACTTC
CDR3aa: CAWRDFDTGRGEQYF

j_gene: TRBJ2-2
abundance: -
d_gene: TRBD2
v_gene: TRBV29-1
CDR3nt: TGCAGCGCCCGGCCTAGCGGGGGGGCCGCGAACACCGGGGAGCTGTTTTTT
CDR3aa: CSARPSGGAANTGELFF

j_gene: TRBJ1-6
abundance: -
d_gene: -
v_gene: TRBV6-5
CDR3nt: TGTGCCAGCAGACCGGGACCCAATTCACCCCTCCACTTT
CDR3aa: CASRPGPNSPLHF

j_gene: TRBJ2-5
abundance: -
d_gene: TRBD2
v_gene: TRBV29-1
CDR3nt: TGCAGCGTTCAACTAGCGATCCGTGAGACCCAGTACTTC
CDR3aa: CSVQLAIRETQYF

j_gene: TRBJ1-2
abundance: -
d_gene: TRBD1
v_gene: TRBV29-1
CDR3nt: TGCAGCGTTGGCCCCAGGGGGCATGGCTACACCTTC
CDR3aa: CSVGPRGHGYTF

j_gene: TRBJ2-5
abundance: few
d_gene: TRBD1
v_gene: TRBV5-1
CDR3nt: TGCGCCAGCAGCACGAGACAGGGGACGGGGGAGACCCAGTACTTC
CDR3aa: CASSTRQGTGETQYF